This TCR beta chain was captured by sequencing in a study of blood T cells in healthy people across ages. PBMCs were isolated at a quantity of at least 6.5 million per sample. The extraction recovered at least 5.5 micrograms of total RNA per sample. A second PCR of 7 to 11 cycles used a sample-barcoded 5' primer and a J-beta primer mix. The template-switch adaptor was a 5' adaptor with 12 random nucleotides. It tagged each cDNA molecule. TCRdb re-called the 5' RACE reads with MiXCR, one entry per CDR3 protein. The sample shows 750,000 or so distinct CDR3 sequences, 25% of them seen only once. The table lists this clonotype with a few counts. This CDR3 has 20 amino acids. Germline CDR1 is MGHRA and CDR2 is YSYEKL. The sample also formed part of further work on T cells of mothers and their children. In that study: Slightly higher, non-significant overlap characterized related mother-child pairs relative to unrelated pairs.

This TCR came from a boy younger than 18 in good health. Sequenced material: blood. The chain has TRBV4-1 and TRBJ2-5, with TRBD2 identical over 10 bases. The J call may be in error: the DNA end matches TRBJ2-1 better. CDR3 residues: CASSQDRAGSSGSTRNEQFF. CDR3 in DNA: TGCGCCAGCAGCCAAGATCGAGCGGGATCTAGCGGGAGCACACGCAATGAGCAGTTCTTC.